Below are 13 T cell receptor beta chains sequenced from a single sample in a study of blood T cell repertoires in COVID-19. Only in-frame clones appear in the TCRdb table, and some are missing; sequencing was by immunoSEQ multiplex PCR. The sample carries about 280,000 clones, 85% to 90% recorded once. Sequenced input: PBMCs or T cells enriched from blood (not recorded which). These receptors were taken from a woman in her sixties or seventies who had recovered from COVID-19.

V is TRBV3-1 (or the pseudogene TRBV3-2) and J is TRBJ1-4; D remains ambiguous. With 2 bases removed from V and 6 bases from J, the gap between germline ends came to 10 bases. Germline V gene sequence: CDR1 LGHDT, CDR2 YNNKEL (reference sequence). This CDR3 spans 14 amino acids. DNA for the CDR3: TGTGCCAGCAGCCAATTAATCAGCGATGAAAAACTGTTTTTT. This codes for CASSQLISDEKLFF.

This clone was counted only a few times. The rearrangement joins TRBV3-1 (or the pseudogene TRBV3-2) to TRBJ1-1; 7 positions match TRBD1. Germline V gene sequence: CDR1 LGHDT, CDR2 YNNKEL (reference sequence). The trim removed 3 bases at V and 1 base at J, leaving 5 bases unmatched. This CDR3 has 15 amino acids. The CDR3 loop reads CASSQFDRANTEAFF. The CDR3 bases are TGTGCCAGCAGCCAGTTTGACAGGGCGAACACTGAAGCTTTCTTT.

The CDR3 DNA reads TGTGCCAGTAGTATTCTTTGGCGAGACAGATCCTACAATGAGCAGTTCTTC. Translation: CASSILWRDRSYNEQFF. V and J are TRBV19 and TRBJ2-1; possible D gene TRBD1, 5 bases. The CDR3 contains 17 residues. The V end was cut by 3 bases, the J end by 1 base, with 16 bases between. Germline V lookup: CDR1 LNHDA, CDR2 SQIVND (reference sequence).

The chain has TRBV7-9 and TRBJ1-6, with D possibly matching TRBD1 (5 bases). V was shortened by 8 bases and J by 4 bases, with 9 bases between the two germline ends. Per the germline V gene, CDR1 is SEHNR and CDR2 is FQNEAQ (reference sequence). The CDR3 consists of 13 residues. CDR3 protein: CASLDTYNSPLHF. The CDR3 nucleotides are TGTGCCAGCCTGGACACGTATAATTCACCCCTCCACTTT. Drawing the rest from reference TRBV7-9 and TRBJ1-6, the complete variable domain is DTGVSQNPRHKITKRGQNVTFRCDPISEHNRLYWYRQTLGQGPEFLTYFQNEAQLEKSRLLSDRFSAERPKGSFSTLEIQRTEQGDSAMYLCASLDTYNSPLHFGNGTRLTVT.

This clone came up once. The chain joins TRBV7-8 to TRBJ1-1, with 7 bases aligning to TRBD1. Trimming cost V 5 bases and J 0 bases; bases outside gene matches: 6. The CDR3 is 15 residues long. Per germline, CDR1 SGHVS and CDR2 FQNEAQ. The CDR3 spells CASSPTGQMNTEAFF. The CDR3 nucleotides read TGTGCCAGCAGCCCGACGGGACAGATGAACACTGAAGCTTTCTTT.

This rearrangement joins TRBV30 to TRBJ1-1; D is unresolved. CDR3 length: 15 residues. Germline CDR1 and CDR2: GTSNPN and SVGIG (reference sequence). V was trimmed by 0 bases and J by 0 bases, leaving 11 bases between them. DNA of the CDR3: TGTGCCTGGAGTGTACAAGCCGCGGTGAACACTGAAGCTTTCTTT. Its translation: CAWSVQAAVNTEAFF.

The genes are TRBV27 and TRBJ1-5; D is unresolved. The V gene's germline CDR1 is MNHEY and CDR2 SMNVEV (reference sequence). Trimming removed 4 bases at V and 1 base at J, with 17 bases between. The CDR3 totals 17 residues. CDR3 in DNA: TGTGCCAGCAGTTCCCCCGCCAGGCAGACCAGCAATCAGCCCCAGCATTTT. It encodes CASSSPARQTSNQPQHF.

This sequence joins TRBV12-3 or TRBV12-4 and TRBJ2-1; 7 bases are shared with TRBD1. V dropped 6 bases and J dropped 9; count of bases not matched to a gene: 5. The length of the CDR3 is 12 residues. The CDR3 DNA follows: TGTGCCAGCAGGCCAGGGGGAACTGAGCAGTTCTTC. It yields the protein CASRPGGTEQFF.

V gene TRBV4-1 combines with J gene TRBJ2-1, with TRBD1 matching over 8 bases. The CDR3 runs to 17 residues. Germline-derived CDR1 and CDR2 are MGHRA and YSYEKL. Losses at the gene ends were 2 bases for V and 8 bases for J; bases not matched to a gene: 14. The CDR3 protein is CASSQPETGVVADEQFF. The CDR3 nucleotides read TGCGCCAGCAGCCAACCGGAGACAGGGGTGGTTGCGGATGAGCAGTTCTTC.

V gene TRBV6-1 combines with J gene TRBJ2-1; TRBD2 might be the D (5 bases). The germline gives CDR1 MNHNS, CDR2 SASEGT. Trimming cost V 2 bases and J 0 bases, with 14 bases left between them. The CDR3 totals 17 residues. The CDR3 here is CASSEMAGGSSYNEQFF. In nucleotides, the CDR3 is TGTGCCAGCAGTGAAATGGCGGGCGGAAGCTCCTACAATGAGCAGTTCTTC.

The chain couples TRBV5-1 to TRBJ1-4, with D uncertain. Per germline, CDR1 SGHRS and CDR2 YFSETQ. The CDR3 has 13 residues. V was cut by 2 bases and J by 14 bases, with 16 bases left in between. The CDR3 protein is CASSFDRGSGLFF. CDR3 nucleotide sequence: TGCGCCAGCAGCTTCGACCGGGGTAGCGGGCTGTTTTTT.

This chain connects TRBV7-9 to TRBJ1-5; D possibly corresponds to TRBD1 (5 bases). Trimming pared 4 bases from V and 7 bases from J, leaving 14 bases between. Germline lookup yields CDR1 SEHNR and CDR2 FQNEAQ (reference sequence). This CDR3 is built from 14 residues. CDR3 region: CASSSAGRDQPQHF. The CDR3 nucleotides are TGTGCCAGCAGCTCCGCAGGGAGGGACCAGCCCCAGCATTTT.

The chain links TRBV4-1 to TRBJ1-5, with TRBD1 matching over 8 bases. Germline lookup yields CDR1 MGHRA and CDR2 YSYEKL. J was trimmed by 5 bases and V by 0 bases; bases with no gene match: 0. The CDR3 consists of 14 residues. The CDR3 DNA follows: TGCGCCAGCAGCCAAGACAGGGGGCATCAGCCCCAGCATTTT. Amino acid sequence: CASSQDRGHQPQHF.